Sequencing of this T cell receptor (beta chain) was carried out in a study of post-analysis software for immune sequencing data. The wider study: Secondary progressive, relapsing-remitting and progressive-relapsing multiple sclerosis were among the included disease courses.

This clonotype was counted a few times. Its antigen is still unknown. Per the germline V gene, CDR1 is GTSNPN and CDR2 is SVGIG (reference sequence). Trimming took off 0 bases at V and 8 bases at J, with 10 bases between the two ends. The CDR3 length is 12 residues. Study results and limitations: Same-batch samples co-clustered strongly by F measure. Those with multiple sclerosis, the patient group, showed significantly lower normalized Chao1 diversity than controls. Five or six TRBV segments, TRBV5-6, TRBV5-1 and TRBV20-1 among them, were found more frequent in patients than controls.

Researchers reported that TCR beta cDNA libraries carried unique molecular identifiers. Each sample of roughly 0.9 to 11 million input T cells yielded about 500,000 cDNA molecules, so each molecule approximated one T cell. A single record per CDR3 protein comes from TCRdb applying MiXCR to the PCR reads. The data show 500,000 to 600,000 distinct CDR3 sequences, with 44% seen just once and around 1.7% held by the top ten. The chain links TRBV30 to TRBJ1-2; no clear D. This receptor was obtained from a girl aged 5-17 years with multiple sclerosis. Input material: blood. The CDR3 is CAWSVSGGGYTF. DNA of the CDR3: TGTGCCTGGAGTGTTTCAGGAGGGGGCTACACCTTC.